This TCR beta chain derives from a study of cytomegalovirus exposure and HLA in healthy donors. Broader study findings: Several of the most significant clusters appeared, in a later analysis, to be linked to common viral pathogens.

Concerning this clone itself: Its antigen remains unidentified.

Germline CDR1 reads SGHTA; CDR2 reads FQGNSA. The ends lost 1 base at V and 4 bases at J; junction bases unmatched: 2. This CDR3 has 14 amino acids. In the PCR, 60 Vbeta and 13 Jbeta primers were used. Clones were sequenced by immunoSEQ multiplex PCR, and TCRdb holds only the in-frame ones, with some missing. The sample holds about 100,000 clones; 65% to 75% are singletons and the top ten take 4% to 5.5%. The sample comprised PBMCs. The chain couples TRBV7-2 to TRBJ2-7; 9 nucleotides match TRBD2. The TCR comes from a woman younger than 35 in good health and CMV-seropositive. For the CDR3, the DNA is TGTGCCAGCAGCTTAGGGCTAGCGGGATACGAGCAGTACTTC. Translation gives CASSLGLAGYEQYF. Together with reference TRBV7-2 and TRBJ2-7, the CDR3 gives the full variable domain: GAGVSQSPSNKVTEKGKDVELRCDPISGHTALYWYRQSLGQGLEFLIYFQGNSAPDKSGLPSDRFSAERTGGSVSTLTIQRTQQEDSAVYLCASSLGLAGYEQYFGPGTRLTVT.